The present T cell receptor (beta chain) was sequenced within a study of T cell repertoires in cytomegalovirus infection (dated by TCRdb to about 2019). In terms of the full investigation: The peptide stimulations were aimed at well-studied HLA-B-restricted epitopes as well as recently identified HLA-C-restricted CMV epitopes, whose presentation resists viral immunomodulation. The HLA type of each donor mattered for the analysis, because public TCR beta signatures pointed to carriage of CMV infection along with the matching HLA type.

Per the publication, the treatment or condition label means: in vitro stimulation with specific CMV peptide epitopes to enrich CMV-specific T cells. Comments on this clonotype: It lacks a known antigen. No much larger clone is present one base from it, and per-base qualities are unavailable.

Between the V and J ends, shortened by 3 bases and 0 bases respectively, the junction contains 9 bases. The CDR3 runs 15 amino acids, cysteine and phenylalanine included. The DNA shown is the 45-base CDR3, in frame from base 1. Sequences MNHNS (CDR1) and SASEGT (CDR2) are obtained from the germline V gene. The paper's findings and limits, for the study overall: The ex vivo response was dominated by HLA-C-restricted CMV-specific TCR beta clonotypes, and the single most frequent clonotype in two of eight donors was supplied by these HLA-C-restricted clonotypes. In both this cohort and an independent cohort of several hundred donors, the cumulative frequency of public TCR beta family members distinguished carriers of CMV infection plus the relevant HLA type.

Sequencing was performed on an Illumina HiSeq 1500. The public reads were reanalyzed by TCRdb: fastp trimming at Q25, MiXCR alignment, in-frame beta chains only. Merged by CDR3 protein, the rows form single entries marked with the most common genes and DNA. Recorded for this sample are 750,000 to 950,000 distinct CDR3 sequences; just under 30% of them occurred a single time. In total, the top ten clones hold about 12% of the sample. The clonotype was recovered from a human donor in good health (CMV status not recorded). Some clones in this sample may be carry-over from other donors' samples. Sequencing was performed on cultured CD8+ T cells from PBMCs, taken from culture after CMV antigen stimulation. The chain was built from TRBV6-1 and TRBJ1-5, with no confidently assigned D gene. The sequence in DNA is TGTGCCAGCAGTGAGGTCAGCTATAGCAATCAGCCCCAGCATTTT. Translated, it gives CASSEVSYSNQPQHF.